This paragraph covers one TCR beta chain sequence. At least ten counts were recorded for this clonotype. There is no known antigen for this receptor. Base qualities were left out, and no much larger clone turns up one base away. This sample stems from a study of T cells in Graves' hyperthyroidism and ophthalmopathy (dated by TCRdb to the late 2010s). For the wider study: Peripheral blood samples were taken at initial diagnosis, before any treatment was given. A discovery cohort of about a hundred patients, fewer than 50 with Graves' ophthalmopathy and roughly 59 with stable Graves' hyperthyroidism, was used to find distinguishing TCR V-J signatures. Prospective prediction of ophthalmopathy was tested in an independent validation cohort consisting of under 20 hyperthyroidism patients and 15 to 17 patients who later progressed to ophthalmopathy. The approximately 90 discovery patients were randomly split 7:3 into training and test sets. In several Graves' hyperthyroidism patients, the study also compared T-cell repertoires from thyroid tissue with T-cell repertoires from blood. After blood sampling, hyperthyroidism patients were treated with methimazole at a starting dose of 30 mg daily, and ophthalmopathy patients were treated with high-dose intravenous methylprednisolone. TCR Vbeta CDR3 sequencing of 140 or so peripheral blood samples (around 45 ophthalmopathy, 75 or so hyperthyroidism and around 17 progressor patients) is reported in the paper.

The TCR beta CDR3 regions were amplified from the RNA transcripts. A first-round RT-PCR of the TCR CDR3 used the HTBI primer set with the Qiagen OneStep RT-PCR kit. Libraries were constructed in a second round of multiplex PCR, after which size selection and purification were carried out. Libraries were sequenced paired-end with 100 bp reads on an Illumina HiSeq2000. Regarding the original processing steps: SOAPnuke was used to process the raw data, throwing out any read that contained adapters or uncalled bases, had a mean Phred below 15, or lacked an exact constant-primer or identifier match. High-quality paired reads were merged using COPE v1.2.5, and each unique nucleotide sequence was defined as a clonotype. Clonotypes were aligned to IMGT TRBV, TRBD and TRBJ reference segments using MiTCR v1.1. The analysis was restricted to V-J combinations with a frequency above 0.0001, which together covered roughly 99% of the repertoires. The TCS score was defined as F50 (clonal expansion) divided by E x V (chaos), with BLOSUM62-based TCRdist calculated between CDR3 peptides within each V-J. Welch's t-statistics and random forest reduced approximately 520 V-J features to 13, which were used in a naive Bayes classifier (R e1071). TCRdb reprocessing: public reads trimmed at Q25 with fastp, clones called with MiXCR, in-frame beta chains kept. Every distinct CDR3 protein forms one entry, paired with its most common genes and DNA. These V and J calls rely on TCRdb rather than the paper's analysis. Counted in this sample were about 200,000 distinct CDR3 sequences; about a sixth of them appeared once. The top ten hold 53% of the sample.

V is shortened by 6 bases, J by 0 bases, and the region joining them spans 6 bases. CDR3 length: 14 amino acids, cysteine to phenylalanine. Only CDR3 DNA is held: 42 bases, read in frame from base 1. CDR1 and CDR2 are read off the germline V gene as SGHVS and FQNEAQ. What the work shows at the level of the full study, not this receptor alone: In validation, progression to ophthalmopathy was predicted by the model with approximately 67% sensitivity and roughly 76% specificity, a median of about 6 months before onset. Blood samples also contained most of the expanded thyroid clonotypes (frequency above 0.001), which suggests that blood repertoires may reflect thyroid immune responses. A model built on a 13 V-J signature distinguished ophthalmopathy from stable hyperthyroidism, reaching 87.88% sensitivity and around 81% specificity in cross-validation and 80%/75% in testing. Sample size was not statistically predetermined, and blinding of investigators to group allocation was not performed.

Stable Graves' hyperthyroidism was defined as no progression to ophthalmopathy during 18 months of follow-up. Hyperthyroidism patients were aged 18 to 65 years and newly diagnosed, with disease duration of less than 2 months. Patients with uncontrolled infections, other autoimmune diseases, pregnancy or lactation were excluded. Diagnoses were established on the basis of clinical symptoms, serum thyroxine and TRAb, thyroid ultrasound, and orbital computed tomography. Ficoll-Paque density gradient centrifugation was used to isolate PBMCs from approximately 10 ml of fresh peripheral blood. Total RNA was extracted using Trizol reagent, and RNA quality was assessed on an Agilent 2100 Bioanalyzer.

The sequence joins TRBV7-8 to TRBJ2-6, with the D segment identity uncertain. The source is a woman aged 45 to 65 with Graves' hyperthyroidism. Sequenced sample: blood. CDR3 sequence: CASSRDSGANVLTF. The DNA sequence is as follows: TGTGCCAGCAGTAGAGACTCTGGGGCCAACGTCCTGACTTTC.